Following are 10 T cell receptor beta chains from one sample sequenced in a study of T cell responses to AZD1222 COVID-19 vaccine. Sequencing used immunoSEQ multiplex PCR; TCRdb keeps in-frame clones, though not all of them. In the table there are roughly 200,000 clones, roughly 92% of which are singletons. The material sequenced was peripheral blood, taken on day 0 of AZD1222 vaccination. The source of these receptors is an adult in good health.

The chain joins TRBV5-1 to TRBJ2-1, with a tentative D call TRBD2 (7 bases). Germline CDR1 and CDR2: SGHRS and YFSETQ. The CDR3 is made up of 14 amino acids. The V end lost 1 base, the J end lost 5 bases, and 10 bases lay between the germline ends. The chain's CDR3 is CASSLWGGDNEQFF. The CDR3 nucleotides are TGCGCCAGCAGCTTGTGGGGGGGCGACAATGAGCAGTTCTTC. The full variable domain, in which reference TRBV5-1 and TRBJ2-1 provide the parts outside the CDR3, is KAGVTQTPRYLIKTRGQQVTLSCSPISGHRSVSWYQQTPGQGLQFLFEYFSETQRNKGNFPGRFSGRQFSNSRSEMNVSTLELGDSALYLCASSLWGGDNEQFFGPGTRLTVL.

CDR3 residues: CASRFIGDTEAFF. The CDR3 region has the DNA TGTGCCAGCAGGTTTATTGGGGACACTGAAGCTTTCTTT. The chain couples TRBV6-5 to TRBJ1-1; D is ambiguous. CDR3 length: 13 residues. Germline values: CDR1 MNHEY, CDR2 SVGAGI. V was cut by 6 bases and J by 3 bases, with 11 bases left in between.

The J gene is TRBJ2-7, the V gene TRBV24-1, with TRBD1 matching 8 bases. The germline V gene encodes CDR1 KGHDR and CDR2 SFDVKD. J lost 5 bases, V lost 3 bases, and 5 bases had no gene match. This CDR3 comprises 14 residues. The CDR3 DNA sequence: TGTGCCACCAGTGATGCTGGACAGGGCGACGAGCAGTACTTC. Its protein is CATSDAGQGDEQYF.

The genes are TRBV5-1 and TRBJ2-5, with 7 bases that match TRBD2. CDR1 and CDR2 from the germline V gene are SGHRS and YFSETQ. CDR3 length equals 14 residues. Losses at the gene ends were 3 bases for V and 4 bases for J; bases not matched to a gene: 6. CDR3 in DNA: TGCGCCAGCAGCTACTCCGGGGGGACAGAGACCCAGTACTTC. It yields the protein CASSYSGGTETQYF.

This clone occurred a few times. This sequence joins TRBV3-1 (or the pseudogene TRBV3-2) and TRBJ1-5, with D hard to call. The CDR3 sequence is 13 residues long. Between the trimmed V and J ends, which lost 2 bases and 5 bases, there was a span of 7 bases. CDR1 and CDR2 (germline): LGHDT, YNNKEL (reference sequence). CDR3 in DNA: TGTGCCAGCAGCCAAAACGGGGATCAGCCCCAGCATTTT. Translation gives CASSQNGDQPQHF.

The V call is TRBV29-1, the J call TRBJ1-1; D not resolved. Trimming removed 0 bases from V and 1 base from J, with 6 bases in between. Germline assignment: CDR1 SQVTM and CDR2 ANQGSEA. This CDR3 has 13 amino acids. The CDR3 nucleotides read TGCAGCGTTGAAGATCGCAGGAACACTGAAGCTTTCTTT. Translating it yields CSVEDRRNTEAFF.

This chain uses TRBV5-1 with TRBJ1-2; 9 bases line up with TRBD1. V lost 4 bases, J lost 7 bases, and 8 bases stayed unmatched. Germline CDR1 reads SGHRS; CDR2 reads YFSETQ. The CDR3 is made up of 14 amino acids. The CDR3 here is CASSPGQGPGGYTF. For the CDR3, the DNA is TGCGCCAGCAGCCCAGGACAGGGGCCGGGTGGCTACACCTTC.

The gene calls are TRBV10-3 and TRBJ1-2; D unresolved. This CDR3 has 12 residues. V lost 2 bases and J lost 2, with 3 bases in between. Germline CDR1 is ENHRY and CDR2 is SYGVKD. Here the CDR3 reads CAISEGNYGYTF. The CDR3 nucleotides are TGTGCCATCAGTGAGGGGAACTATGGCTACACCTTC.

The genes are TRBV3-1 (or the pseudogene TRBV3-2) and TRBJ1-4; D is uncertain. Germline CDR1 and CDR2: LGHDT and YNNKEL (reference sequence). V lost 3 bases, J lost 3 bases, and 8 bases lay in between. CDR3 length: 14 residues. CDR3 bases: TGTGCCAGCAGCCAGGGGTGGGCTAATGAAAAACTGTTTTTT. Amino acid sequence: CASSQGWANEKLFF.

The J gene is TRBJ1-1, the V gene TRBV29-1, with D perhaps matching TRBD1 (5 bases). Germline-derived CDR1 and CDR2 are SQVTM and ANQGSEA. The CDR3 has 11 residues. The V and J ends lost 7 bases and 2 bases respectively, with 8 bases between them. The CDR3 region is CSADINTEAFF. CDR3 DNA: TGCAGCGCGGACATCAACACTGAAGCTTTCTTT.